The present T cell receptor (beta chain) was sequenced within a study of cytomegalovirus exposure and HLA in healthy donors (dated by TCRdb to 2016 to 2017). In the study overall: An earlier analysis of roughly 500 of the donors reported approximately 260 Gb of sequence data and 95 million to 120 million unique TCR beta sequences obtained from some 200 million T cells. Around 320 gigabases of sequencing data and approximately 85 million unique TCR sequences were included in an early release covering under 650 HLA-typed donors. Of the roughly 410 genotyped donors, less than 90% were placed in the genetic ancestry cluster associated with self-reported Caucasian donors. The study aimed to test whether cataloging public T cell receptors could reveal signatures of past pathogen exposure. The study used immunosequencing to profile the T cell repertoires of some 600 subjects and linked those repertoires to cytomegalovirus serostatus. Besides the first cohort of 550 to 750 subjects, a separate validation cohort made up of 120 different subjects was used. The study combined high-throughput TCR immunosequencing, statistical association of individual TCRs with disease status, and machine learning to predict cytomegalovirus infection status. A later analysis re-examined previously published TCR beta repertoires from just over 650 donors and added high-resolution HLA genotyping to investigate patterns of TCR occurrence. Rather than using new phenotypic data, the later analysis identified candidate immune exposures from TCR beta sequences and from how often those sequences occurred across donors. An earlier analysis of roughly 580 of the donors used high-throughput TCR beta sequencing to judge whether each TCR beta V gene segment behaved as functional or pseudogenic. Alongside the repertoire data, information on donor age, sex, ethnicity and CMV serostatus was compiled. A later genetic analysis took genome-wide SNP genotypes for about three fifths of the 666 donors and used that subset as a discovery cohort. Every repertoire in the discovery cohort had been generated on one and the same sequencing platform. Class I and class II HLA loci were covered by the typing at four-digit resolution. Typing coverage differed by locus: A, B, C, DRB1 and DQB1 were typed in roughly 620-630 donors, DQA1 in 500 to 550, DPA1 in roughly 590, and DPB1 in 450 to 490. Because of strong linkage in the cohort, five DR-DQ haplotypes were treated as single units for association and clustering. Across some 400 genotyped donors of the cohort, an average of roughly 250,000 unique TCR beta nucleotide sequences per donor were sequenced, and 15% to 20% of those sequences were non-productive. The full study reports these points: A further reported finding was that TCR beta sequences accurately predicted the HLA-A and HLA-B alleles for most subjects in the first cohort. Correlated functional status among segregating V segments might reflect linkage disequilibrium, but an unknown experimental factor could not be ruled out. The authors suggested that the approach could potentially be extended to other disease states and immunological phenotypes. Roughly uniform sequencing depth across donors was assumed in presence/absence analyses, although this assumption may not hold. In a later genetic analysis, fewer N-insertions in productive TCRs were reported among donors in an Asian-associated ancestry cluster than the approximately 630-donor mean. In the study, around 150 TCR beta chains were listed as associated with cytomegalovirus. In vitro tests confirmed that a few of the cytomegalovirus-associated TCR beta chains recognize cytomegalovirus antigens. In an earlier analysis of several hundred of the donors, most TCR beta V segments were observed in productive rearrangements about 90% or about 30% of the time, broadly matching IMGT annotations. Strong co-occurrence of HLA alleles, especially DR and DQ, made assigning TCR associations to individual alleles difficult. Most TCR sequences were observed very rarely across donors, whereas some public TCRs were present in many individuals. Immune exposure information for the cohort was limited to CMV serostatus. HLA typing was unavailable for some donors at each locus, so association tests used only the typed subset. The earlier analysis of almost 600 of the donors excluded some 16 rarely observed V segments, including chromosome 9 orphons, because counts were too low. Specific HLA alleles were associated with 18,000 or so TCR beta sequences at a false discovery rate of 0.05 in a later analysis. According to a later analysis, most CMV-associated TCR beta chains appeared to be HLA-restricted, and the HLA associations seemed to be driven largely by CMV exposure. In a later analysis, the rate of TCR association differed among HLA loci, with DRB1 alleles having the most associated TCRs and HLA-C alleles having the fewest. V-gene and J-gene trimming of TCR beta chains was associated with a missense DCLRE1C variant in a later genetic analysis, and the association was replicated in an independent cohort. Some IMGT-functional V segments, including TRBV6-2 and TRBV6-3, could not be told apart with the 87-base-pair reads, so those segments were excluded. In a later analysis, several top co-occurrence clusters were reported to appear linked to parvovirus B19, influenza, CMV and Epstein-Barr virus. In a later analysis, HLA-associated TCR beta chains were found to be more clonally expanded and to have lower generation probabilities than equally common non-associated chains. A cluster of highly shared sequence variants was judged likely to be a technical artifact of the sequencing pipeline. In both the original and validation cohorts, the classifier was reported to diagnose cytomegalovirus status with high specificity and sensitivity. The cohort was sequenced for TCR beta chains only, and without alpha or paired-chain data the features that could be detected were limited.

Comment on this clone: The antigen this receptor binds is unknown. No base qualities exist here, and no much larger clone lies one base off it.

V trim: 4 bases; J trim: 6 bases; unmatched bases: 7. The cysteine opens and the phenylalanine closes a CDR3 of 14 amino acids. Just the 42-base CDR3 DNA is kept, in frame starting at base 1. In the germline V gene, CDR1 corresponds to SGHRS and CDR2 to YFSETQ. Libraries were prepared through the immunoSEQ multiplex PCR assay. For the multiplex PCR, a mixture combining 60 forward primers for TCR Vbeta segments and 13 reverse primers for TCR Jbeta segments was used. A multiplex PCR assay on genomic DNA amplified the CDR3 region of rearranged TCR beta genes. The Illumina HiSeq System was used to sequence the amplified TCR beta libraries as 87-base-pair reads. Concerning the study's data processing: Across the roughly 700 repertoires, a later analysis counted tens of millions of unique TCR beta chains, some 11 million of which were shared by at least two donors. Raw reads were error-corrected and collapsed into unique sequences with a nearest-neighbor algorithm that merged closely related sequences to remove PCR and sequencing errors. To assign V, D and J gene segments, CDR3 sequences were aligned to IMGT reference sequences. For a sequence to be retained, a match of at least six nucleotides to both a V gene segment and a J gene segment was required. Rearrangements were called productive when the CDR3 lacked stop codons and stayed in frame with V and J; all others were non-productive. CDR3 was defined according to IMGT convention as the region running from the second conserved V-encoded cysteine to the conserved J-encoded phenylalanine. The earlier analysis of a few hundred of the donors excluded any sequence lacking an unambiguous match to a single V gene segment. In an earlier analysis of 500 to 750 of the donors, V segments were called functional above 56.7% productive rearrangements and were called segregating when the between-donor standard deviation exceeded 5%. A statistical classification framework was built to diagnose cytomegalovirus status from the catalog of TCR beta chain sequences. In a later analysis, TCR nucleotide sequences were compared against IMGT/GENE-DB human TR gene sequences so that V and J genes could be assigned. In a later analysis, CDR3 sequences and most-parsimonious VDJ recombination scenarios were assigned using the TCRdist pipeline. In a later analysis, each TCR beta chain was defined by its CDR3 amino acid sequence together with its V-gene family, and reads lacking a unique V-gene family were excluded. A later analysis removed 550 to 700 highly shared, low-generation-probability nucleotide sequences to deal with suspected cross-contamination and a sequencing artifact. A later analysis calculated a clonal expansion index for each public chain from normalized within-repertoire ranks of inferred template counts. A later analysis computed generation probabilities with a VDJ recombination model fitted to out-of-frame rearrangements, and checked the results against IGoR. Hypergeometric tests were used in a later analysis to score TCR-TCR, TCR-HLA and TCR-CMV co-occurrence, with a repertoire-size bias correction applied to the TCR pairs. To estimate false discovery rates, a later analysis permuted the HLA or CMV assignments 20 times. In a later analysis, co-occurring TCRs were grouped with DBSCAN, and TCRdist sequence similarity was added when clustering was performed within HLA-allele-positive subsets. Co-occurrence clustering excluded repertoires with fewer than 30,000 or more than 120,000 public chains, plus five with anomalous nucleotide sharing. In TCRdb, the immuneACCESS table is reduced to in-frame sequences with V and J assigned. These tables do not hold every clone; where another copy was compared, an unresolved V gene accounts for under half, and the others remain unexplained. V, J and clone size are those of that table, while D and trimming were read from the DNA. Recorded for this sample are about 150,000 clones; 75% of them occurred a single time. 1.3% to 1.5% of the sample belongs to the ten largest clones.

The cohort was made up of approximately 700 healthy bone marrow donors. At the time of sampling, all cohort members were nominally healthy, though unrecorded immune exposures were likely present. The donor was CMV seronegative and belonged to the group of over 300 seronegative cohort members. A peripheral blood sample was provided by each donor, and peripheral blood mononuclear cells were used for TCR beta sequencing. The Qiagen DNeasy Blood Extraction Kit was used to extract genomic DNA from the blood cell samples. The receptor was isolated from a man aged 18-30 years in good health and CMV-seronegative. This chain is built from TRBV5-1 and TRBJ2-3; TRBD1 aligns with 8 central bases. The sequenced material came from PBMCs. For the CDR3, the sequence is CASSDNRGRDTQYF. The nucleotides are TGCGCCAGCAGCGACAACAGGGGGAGGGATACGCAGTATTTT. The reference TRBV5-1 and TRBJ2-3 proteins fill in what lies around the CDR3, so the full variable domain reads KAGVTQTPRYLIKTRGQQVTLSCSPISGHRSVSWYQQTPGQGLQFLFEYFSETQRNKGNFPGRFSGRQFSNSRSEMNVSTLELGDSALYLCASSDNRGRDTQYFGPGTRLTVL.